This passage covers 11 T cell receptor beta chains from one sample sequenced in a study of blood T cell repertoires in COVID-19. Some clones are missing from TCRdb's copy, which holds only in-frame ones; the method was immunoSEQ multiplex PCR. Here the sample spans around 43,000 clones, 86% being singletons. Sequencing input: peripheral blood. The receptors derive from a man aged 45-60 years in a cohort sampled during active COVID-19.

The J gene is TRBJ2-3, the V gene TRBV24-1; perhaps TRBD1 as D (5 bases). Germline V lookup: CDR1 KGHDR, CDR2 SFDVKD. V dropped 1 base and J dropped 3 bases, with 10 bases sitting between them. The CDR3 covers 15 residues. This CDR3 is CATSDLGERTDTQYF. CDR3 coding DNA: TGTGCCACCAGTGATTTAGGGGAAAGGACAGATACGCAGTATTTT.

The chain is built from TRBV7-8 and TRBJ2-5; 7 bases align to TRBD2. The ends lost 5 bases at V and 4 bases at J; junction bases unmatched: 7. The CDR3 consists of 14 residues. Germline-derived CDR1 and CDR2 are SGHVS and FQNEAQ. DNA of the CDR3: TGTGCCAGCAGCCTGGGGAGGGTACGAGAGACCCAGTACTTC. Amino acids: CASSLGRVRETQYF.

The rearrangement joins TRBV7-8 to TRBJ2-1, with D possibly being TRBD1 (6 bases). The germline V and J ends were trimmed by 5 bases and 3 bases, with 14 bases remaining between them. CDR1 and CDR2 from the germline V gene are SGHVS and FQNEAQ. This CDR3 has 15 amino acids. DNA for the CDR3: TGTGCCAGCAGCATGCACCGGGACAACTACAATGAGCAGTTCTTC. It codes for CASSMHRDNYNEQFF. Full variable domain (missing parts from reference TRBV7-8 and TRBJ2-1): GAGVSQSPRYKVAKRGQDVALRCDPISGHVSLFWYQQALGQGPEFLTYFQNEAQLDKSGLPSDRFFAERPEGSVSTLKIQRTQQEDSAVYLCASSMHRDNYNEQFFGPGTRLTVL.

This chain connects TRBV6-2 or TRBV6-3 to TRBJ2-1, with 10 bases fitting TRBD1. The trim removed 0 bases at V and 10 bases at J, leaving 9 bases unmatched. The CDR3 has 16 residues. From germline, CDR1 is MNHEY and CDR2 SVGEGT. In nucleotides, the CDR3 is TGTGCCAGCAGTTACTCGAGGGACAGGGGTCTGTGGGAGCAGTTCTTC. It specifies CASSYSRDRGLWEQFF.

The chain has TRBV5-1 and TRBJ1-6; the match to TRBD1 covers 7 bases. CDR3 length: 14 residues. CDR1 is SGHRS, CDR2 YFSETQ, per germline. Trimming at V came to 2 bases and at J to 7 bases, leaving 3 bases not matched to a gene. CDR3 bases: TGCGCCAGCAGCTTATGGGACAGCAATTCACCCCTCCACTTT. Protein product: CASSLWDSNSPLHF.

This chain uses TRBV9 with TRBJ2-3, with 8 bases identical to TRBD2. This CDR3 contains 16 residues. J lost 2 bases, V lost 2 bases, and 7 bases had no gene match. From germline, CDR1 is SGDLS and CDR2 YYNGEE. In DNA, the CDR3 is TGTGCCAGCAGCGTGGACGGCGGGGGGATCACAGATACGCAGTATTTT. Translated, it gives CASSVDGGGITDTQYF.

This clone was found once. The chain joins TRBV2 to TRBJ2-3; D call uncertain. Germline V CDR1 and CDR2: SNHLY, FYNNEI. This CDR3 comprises 14 residues. With 6 bases removed from V and 3 bases from J, the gap between germline ends came to 13 bases. The CDR3 nucleotides are TGTGCCAGCAGCCCGCCGGTGGAGACAGATACGCAGTATTTT. This gives the protein CASSPPVETDTQYF. Based on the CDR3 plus reference TRBV2 and TRBJ2-3, the full variable domain is EPEVTQTPSHQVTQMGQEVILRCVPISNHLYFYWYRQILGQKVEFLVSFYNNEISEKSEIFDDQFSVERPDGSNFTLKIRSTKLEDSAMYFCASSPPVETDTQYFGPGTRLTVL.

The CDR3, as DNA: TGTGCCAGCAGCGGGCGGGGGACTAGCACAGATACGCAGTATTTT. Residues: CASSGRGTSTDTQYF. The gene calls are TRBV9 and TRBJ2-3; 7 positions agree with TRBD2. There are 15 residues in the CDR3. The germline V gene encodes CDR1 SGDLS and CDR2 YYNGEE. With V trimmed by 3 bases and J by 0 bases, 4 bases remained unmatched.

The rearrangement joins TRBV4-3 to TRBJ1-1, with TRBD1 as a possible D gene (5 bases). The length of the CDR3 is 15 residues. V lost 3 bases, J lost 5 bases, and 16 bases lay in between. Per germline, CDR1 LGHNA and CDR2 YSLEER. CDR3 region: CASSHLDSSLTEAFF. Here the CDR3 DNA reads TGCGCCAGCAGCCATCTTGACAGTTCTTTAACTGAAGCTTTCTTT.

The chain uses TRBV7-2 and TRBJ2-1; TRBD2 matches 13 bases. This CDR3 is 18 amino acids long. Trimming removed 5 bases from V and 6 bases from J; junction bases left unmatched: 13. Germline-derived CDR1 and CDR2 are SGHTA and FQGNSA. CDR3: CASSPQRGLAGWGNEQFF. CDR3 nucleotides: TGTGCCAGCAGCCCCCAAAGGGGACTAGCGGGGTGGGGCAATGAGCAGTTCTTC.

This chain joins TRBV6-6 and TRBJ1-4; D is undetermined. CDR3 size: 13 residues. Trimming pared 8 bases from V and 1 base from J, leaving 8 bases between. Germline CDR1 MNHNY, CDR2 SVGAGI (reference sequence). The CDR3 region is CASEGRTNEKLFF. DNA of the CDR3: TGTGCCAGCGAAGGGAGAACTAATGAAAAACTGTTTTTT.